Listed below are T cell receptor beta chains from one sample, sequenced in a study of T cells in Graves' hyperthyroidism and ophthalmopathy. TCRdb re-analysed the multiplex PCR reads in MiXCR, keeping a single row per CDR3 protein. The table includes some 400,000 distinct CDR3 sequences, 15% to 20% detected once. Sequenced sample: blood. Receptors originate from a woman younger than 30 with Graves' hyperthyroidism. CDR3s include the opening cysteine and the closing phenylalanine or tryptophan. The D gene is left open where the match is weak. Size values are once, few and many counts, or a class for expanded clones, and some rows have none.

v_gene	d_gene	j_gene	abundance	CDR3aa	CDR3nt
TRBV11-1	.	TRBJ1-2	many	CASSPHGGLAVYGYTF	TGTGCCAGCAGCCCCCACGGGGGATTGGCGGTCTATGGCTACACCTTC
TRBV7-3	.	TRBJ2-7	many	CASSLTGSGAEQYF	TGTGCCAGCAGCTTAACCGGGTCGGGCGCCGAGCAGTACTTC
TRBV27	.	TRBJ1-1	many	CASSPLRSGNTEAFF	TGTGCCAGCAGTCCCCTCCGGTCGGGGAACACTGAAGCTTTCTTT
TRBV2	TRBD2	TRBJ2-2	many	CASIMLAAGELFF	TGTGCCAGCATAATGCTAGCGGCCGGGGAGCTGTTTTTT
TRBV9	TRBD1	TRBJ2-7	.	CASSGQGALGEQYF	TGTGCCAGCAGCGGACAGGGGGCGCTGGGGGAGCAGTACTTC
TRBV12-3/TRBV12-4	.	TRBJ1-5	many	CASSFRGGQPQHF	TGTGCCAGCAGTTTTAGGGGGGGTCAGCCCCAGCATTTT
TRBV6-5	.	TRBJ1-2	many	CASTLDSLNYGYTF	TGTGCCAGCACCTTGGACAGCCTTAACTATGGCTACACCTTC
TRBV7-9	.	TRBJ1-1	many	CASSLEGGAEAFF	TGTGCCAGCAGCTTAGAAGGGGGAGCTGAAGCTTTCTTT
TRBV6-1	.	TRBJ1-5	many	CASSERFQPQHF	TGTGCCAGCAGCGAAAGGTTTCAGCCCCAGCATTTT
TRBV6-5	TRBD2	TRBJ2-7	many	CASSYLGSGGAPYEQYF	TGTGCCAGCAGTTACCTTGGGAGCGGGGGGGCCCCCTACGAGCAGTACTTC
TRBV5-1	.	TRBJ1-3	many	CASSLVGPSGNTIYF	TGCGCCAGCAGCTTGGTTGGCCCCTCTGGAAACACCATATATTTT
TRBV3-1	TRBD2	TRBJ2-5	few	CASSQAAGVQETQYF	TGTGCCAGCAGCCAAGCAGCGGGGGTCCAAGAGACCCAGTACTTC
TRBV6-1	.	TRBJ1-2	.	CASSRSTETFGYTF	TGTGCCAGCAGCCGATCGACAGAGACTTTTGGCTACACCTTC
TRBV28	TRBD1	TRBJ2-2	.	CASSIETGFFDRSTGELFF	TGTGCCAGCAGTATAGAGACAGGGTTTTTCGATCGGTCCACCGGGGAGCTGTTTTTT
TRBV5-1	TRBD2	TRBJ2-7	once	CASRAGGGYEQYF	TGCGCCAGTCGAGCGGGGGGAGGCTACGAGCAGTACTTC
TRBV12-3/TRBV12-4	.	TRBJ1-1	many	CASSYPPGSTEAFF	TGTGCCAGCAGTTACCCACCCGGCTCTACTGAAGCTTTCTTT
TRBV28	TRBD1	TRBJ2-7	many	CASSPGDRGAYEQYF	TGTGCCAGCAGTCCTGGGGACAGGGGAGCCTACGAGCAGTACTTC
TRBV6-2/TRBV6-3	.	TRBJ1-1	.	CASSYLEVQGMNTEAFF	TGTGCCAGCAGTTACTTGGAGGTTCAGGGGATGAACACTGAAGCTTTCTTT
TRBV12-3/TRBV12-4	.	TRBJ2-3	.	CASSLQGDTQYF	TGTGCCAGCAGTCTGCAGGGAGATACGCAGTATTTT
TRBV20-1	TRBD1	TRBJ2-7	.	CSPGQGEYEQYF	TGCAGCCCTGGACAGGGGGAATACGAGCAGTACTTC
TRBV11-2	.	TRBJ2-7	many	CASSLEGAGTYEQYF	TGTGCCAGCAGCTTAGAGGGGGCAGGGACCTACGAGCAGTACTTC
TRBV5-1	TRBD1	TRBJ1-1	few	CASSYPRTGEAFF	TGCGCCAGCAGCTACCCAAGGACAGGGGAAGCTTTCTTT
TRBV7-2	.	TRBJ2-7	.	CASTLSETGDYEQYF	TGTGCCAGCACCCTCTCTGAGACGGGGGACTACGAGCAGTACTTC
TRBV7-9	TRBD2	TRBJ2-7	many	CASSSRASGYYSYEQYF	TGTGCCAGCAGCTCCCGGGCTAGCGGGTATTACTCCTACGAGCAGTACTTC